A single sample gave rise to the 12 T cell receptor beta chains below, sequenced in a study of shared clonotypes between healthy human individuals. Using immunoSEQ multiplex PCR, the repertoire was profiled, and TCRdb retains in-frame clones only, with some absent. The sample contains 300,000 to 400,000 clones, around 74% of which appear only once. Specimen: memory CD4+ T cells sorted from blood. Indicated subset: CD45RA-negative fraction. Receptor source: a man in his thirties or forties in good health.

This rearrangement joins TRBV27 to TRBJ2-1, with TRBD2 identical over 8 bases. This CDR3 has 14 residues. V dropped 8 bases and J dropped 8; count of bases not matched to a gene: 11. Germline CDR1 is MNHEY and CDR2 is SMNVEV (reference sequence). Here the CDR3 DNA reads TGTGCCAGCTCCCCTACCCGGGAGGGCGATGAGCAGTTCTTC. Translated, it gives CASSPTREGDEQFF.

This chain joins TRBV28 and TRBJ2-7, with D perhaps matching TRBD2 (5 bases). Germline V gene lookup returns CDR1 MDHEN and CDR2 SYDVKM. The V gene lost 5 bases and the J gene lost 8 bases, with 22 bases spanning the gap. The CDR3 has 15 residues. The CDR3 nucleotides are TGTGCCAGCAGTCGAACCGGGAAAATTGGATATAAGCAGTACTTC. This codes for CASSRTGKIGYKQYF.

This clone was counted ten times or more. Other nucleotide sequences from this sample produce the same CDR3. The chain links TRBV2 to TRBJ2-2; perhaps TRBD1 as D (6 bases). This CDR3 is 14 amino acids long. V was cut by 5 bases and J by 2 bases, with 9 bases left in between. The germline V gene encodes CDR1 SNHLY and CDR2 FYNNEI. The CDR3 DNA is TGTGCCAGCAGTCTAGGGGGTAACACCGGGGAGCTGTTTTTT. Translation: CASSLGGNTGELFF.

CDR3 nucleotide sequence: TGTGCCAGCAGCTTGGAGGCAGGGGGGGGACTTGGGAAGCAGTTCTTC. This encodes CASSLEAGGGLGKQFF. The gene calls are TRBV5-8 and TRBJ2-1; D possibly uses TRBD1 or TRBD2 (7 bases each). The ends were cut back, 0 bases at V and 11 bases at J, with 21 bases in the middle. The CDR3 totals 16 residues. Germline V lookup: CDR1 SGHTS, CDR2 YDEGEE.

This chain joins TRBV2 and TRBJ2-7, with 9 bases fitting TRBD1. CDR1 SNHLY and CDR2 FYNNEI come from the germline V gene. V dropped 5 bases and J dropped 4; count of bases not matched to a gene: 21. The CDR3 consists of 19 residues. The DNA of the CDR3 is TGTGCCAGCAGTCTCCGGGGCGTGTATACGGGACAGGGCGTTTACGAGCAGTACTTC. Its translation is CASSLRGVYTGQGVYEQYF.

The chain links TRBV4-1 to TRBJ2-3; no definite D call. Germline CDR1 and CDR2: MGHRA and YSYEKL. Trimming removed 0 bases from V and 2 bases from J, with 12 bases in between. CDR3 length: 16 residues. CDR3 sequence (DNA): TGCGCCAGCAGCCAAGATCAGGATCCGATCACAGATACGCAGTATTTT. Translation: CASSQDQDPITDTQYF.

The rearrangement links TRBV5-1 to TRBJ1-5; the D gene is possibly TRBD1 (6 bases). Trimming stripped 6 bases from V and 5 bases from J, with 15 bases between. Germline V lookup: CDR1 SGHRS, CDR2 YFSETQ. The CDR3 covers 14 residues. The CDR3 loop is CASTRQALHQPQHF. The CDR3 region has the DNA TGCGCCAGCACCAGACAGGCCTTACATCAGCCCCAGCATTTT.

The rearrangement links TRBV30 to TRBJ1-3; tentative D call: TRBD1 (5 bases). Germline V lookup: CDR1 GTSNPN, CDR2 SVGIG (reference sequence). Trimming left V 0 bases short and J 4 bases short, with 13 bases between. This CDR3 has 15 amino acids. CDR3 DNA sequence: TGTGCCTGGAGTGTACGCGGGGGTTCCGGAAACACCATATATTTT. As protein: CAWSVRGGSGNTIYF.

The rearrangement links TRBV19 to TRBJ2-6; the D is unclear. The CDR3 loop spans 15 amino acids. V was shortened by 3 bases and J by 3 bases, with 9 bases between the two germline ends. Germline V gene lookup returns CDR1 LNHDA and CDR2 SQIVND (reference sequence). The chain's CDR3 is CASSMQGGGANVLTF. The CDR3 DNA is TGTGCCAGTAGTATGCAAGGCGGTGGGGCCAACGTCCTGACTTTC.

The chain links TRBV18 to TRBJ1-3, with D possibly TRBD1 on 5 matching bases. V shed 1 base and J shed 0 bases, with 10 bases lying between them. CDR1 is KGHSH, CDR2 LQKENI, per germline. This CDR3 has 16 amino acids. The CDR3 bases are TGTGCCAGCTCACCACTTCCGGACAACTCTGGAAACACCATATATTTT. Translating it yields CASSPLPDNSGNTIYF.

This clone was detected only a few times. This sequence joins TRBV4-3 and TRBJ2-2; 13 nucleotides align to TRBD2. Unmatched junction bases numbered 9, after V lost 6 bases and J lost 5 bases. In germline, CDR1 is LGHNA, CDR2 YSLEER. This CDR3 contains 17 residues. The CDR3 DNA reads TGCGCCAGCAGTCGGGAACTAGCGGGAGGGGGTACCGGGGAGCTGTTTTTT. This sequence encodes CASSRELAGGGTGELFF.

V gene TRBV7-8 combines with J gene TRBJ1-5; TRBD1 might be the D (6 bases). This CDR3 region has 17 residues. V lost 3 bases, J lost 6 bases, and 21 bases lay in between. CDR1 and CDR2 (germline): SGHVS, FQNEAQ. The CDR3 loop is CASSFRPTGESSQPQHF. The CDR3 region has the DNA TGTGCCAGCAGCTTCCGACCGACAGGAGAAAGTAGTCAGCCCCAGCATTTT.